This is a list of T cell receptor beta chains from one sample in a study of blood T cell repertoires in COVID-19. The method was immunoSEQ multiplex PCR; TCRdb's version includes in-frame clones alone and lacks a portion of them. The sample includes about 170,000 clones, around 82% of them seen just once. The sequenced sample consisted of peripheral blood. The receptors stem from a man aged 60-69 years who had recovered from COVID-19. Each CDR3 is given with its conserved first and last residue. The order of the fields is D gene, V gene, J gene, clone size, CDR3 protein, CDR3 DNA. The D gene is left open where the match is weak. Size tells how often a clone was seen (once, few, many) or the class of an expanded clone, and some rows leave it out.

TRBD1	TRBV4-1	TRBJ2-5	.	CASSQDPGGWETQYF	TGCGCCAGCAGCCAAGACCCAGGGGGCTGGGAGACCCAGTACTTC
.	TRBV7-8	TRBJ2-7	.	CASSLATLIYEQYF	TGTGCCAGCAGCTTAGCCACATTGATCTACGAGCAGTACTTC
.	TRBV4-2	TRBJ2-5	.	CASSQGGMETQYF	TGTGCCAGCAGCCAAGGAGGGATGGAGACCCAGTACTTC
.	TRBV7-2	TRBJ2-1	.	CASSPLLRGGHNEQFF	TGTGCCAGCAGCCCCCTGTTGAGGGGGGGGCACAATGAGCAGTTCTTC
.	TRBV4-3	TRBJ2-7	.	CASSQLLGLYEQYF	TGCGCCAGCAGCCAACTTTTGGGGCTTTACGAGCAGTACTTC
.	TRBV7-8	TRBJ2-5	.	CASSRKVGGAQETQYF	TGTGCCAGCAGCAGAAAGGTCGGGGGAGCGCAAGAGACCCAGTACTTC
TRBD2	TRBV7-9	TRBJ2-7	few	CASSSIAGGSHEQYF	TGTGCCAGCAGTTCCATAGCGGGGGGCAGCCACGAGCAGTACTTC
.	TRBV24-1	TRBJ2-7	.	CATSEDSYEQYF	TGTGCCACCAGTGAGGACAGTTACGAGCAGTACTTC
TRBD1	TRBV5-4	TRBJ2-3	.	CASSSPRQGETDTQYF	TGTGCCAGCAGCTCCCCACGCCAGGGGGAGACAGATACGCAGTATTTT
.	TRBV6-5	TRBJ1-6	.	CASQVGSYNSPLHF	TGTGCCAGTCAGGTGGGCTCCTATAATTCACCCCTCCACTTT
TRBD1	TRBV7-9	TRBJ1-1	once	CASSPPDRDLNTEAFF	TGTGCCAGCAGCCCCCCCGACAGGGACCTTAACACTGAAGCTTTCTTT
.	TRBV27	TRBJ1-1	.	CASQRGTEAFF	TGTGCCAGCCAAAGGGGGACTGAAGCTTTCTTT
.	TRBV2	TRBJ1-2	.	CASSDHRVYGYTF	TGTGCCAGCAGTGATCACAGGGTCTATGGCTACACCTTC
TRBD1	TRBV5-1	TRBJ1-2	.	CASSPGGYNYGYTF	TGCGCCAGCAGCCCAGGGGGCTATAACTATGGCTACACCTTC
TRBD1	TRBV29-1	TRBJ2-7	.	CSVSGGRGQGEQYF	TGCAGCGTCTCCGGAGGCAGGGGGCAAGGCGAGCAGTACTTC
.	TRBV19	TRBJ2-7	.	CASSTTGFSYEQYF	TGTGCCAGTAGCACCACAGGATTCTCCTACGAGCAGTACTTC
TRBD1	TRBV29-1	TRBJ1-2	.	CSVGATGTEIYGYTF	TGCAGCGTTGGGGCCACCGGGACAGAAATCTATGGCTACACCTTC
TRBD1	TRBV19	TRBJ2-3	few	CASSRKLGQGRDTQYF	TGTGCCAGTAGTCGGAAACTCGGACAGGGAAGAGATACGCAGTATTTT
.	TRBV7-7	TRBJ2-7	.	CASSLGIGGEQYF	TGTGCTAGCAGCTTAGGCATAGGCGGCGAGCAGTACTTC
.	TRBV6-5	TRBJ1-1	.	CASSTPGGESPEAFF	TGTGCCAGCAGTACCCCGGGGGGGGAAAGCCCTGAAGCTTTCTTT
TRBD1	TRBV7-3	TRBJ1-5	few	CAIIPRGSRINYSNQPQHF	TGTGCCATAATCCCCAGGGGGTCCCGCATAAATTATAGCAATCAGCCCCAGCATTTT
.	TRBV9	TRBJ2-1	.	CASSVASEQFF	TGTGCCAGCAGCGTAGCTTCTGAGCAGTTCTTC
TRBD1	TRBV5-1	TRBJ1-4	.	CASSTASTGRVRKLFF	TGCGCCAGCAGCACCGCATCGACAGGGAGAGTTCGAAAACTGTTTTTT
TRBD2	TRBV5-4	TRBJ2-3	.	CASSLDSSGGSTDTQYF	TGTGCCAGCAGCTTGGATTCTAGCGGGGGTAGCACAGATACGCAGTATTTT
.	TRBV6-5	TRBJ2-7	.	CASSLPGYEQYF	TGTGCCAGCAGTCTACCAGGGTACGAGCAGTACTTC
.	TRBV3-1/TRBV3-2	TRBJ1-3	.	CASSQAGRGNTIYF	TGTGCCAGCAGCCAAGCGGGAAGAGGAAACACCATATATTTT
TRBD1	TRBV12-3/TRBV12-4	TRBJ1-1	.	CASSSPRTGPFF	TGTGCCAGCAGTTCACCCCGGACAGGGCCTTTCTTT
.	TRBV7-7	TRBJ2-5	once	CASSFGQRETQYF	TGTGCTAGCAGCTTTGGGCAACGAGAGACCCAGTACTTC
.	TRBV28	TRBJ2-5	.	CASSTGATGIQTQYF	TGTGCCAGCAGCACTGGGGCCACAGGAATACAGACCCAGTACTTC
TRBD1	TRBV18	TRBJ2-5	.	CASFPQVWDREKKETQYF	TGTGCCAGCTTCCCGCAAGTTTGGGACAGGGAAAAGAAAGAGACCCAGTACTTC
.	TRBV6-5	TRBJ1-6	.	CASRAEFNSPLHF	TGTGCCAGCAGGGCAGAATTTAATTCACCCCTCCACTTT
.	TRBV13	TRBJ2-2	.	CASWERRTNTGELFF	TGTGCCAGCTGGGAGCGGCGTACGAACACCGGGGAGCTGTTTTTT
.	TRBV5-1	TRBJ1-1	.	CASSLGGGGNTEAFF	TGCGCCAGCAGCTTGGGTGGGGGAGGAAACACTGAAGCTTTCTTT
.	TRBV7-2	TRBJ2-5	.	CASSTDIGQEETQYF	TGTGCCAGCAGCACGGACATCGGACAAGAGGAGACCCAGTACTTC
.	TRBV4-2	TRBJ2-7	.	CASSQETGAFSYEQYF	TGTGCCAGCAGCCAAGAGACGGGTGCATTCTCCTACGAGCAGTACTTC
TRBD2	TRBV7-9	TRBJ2-1	.	CASSTSGGAWQFF	TGTGCCAGCAGCACGAGCGGGGGGGCCTGGCAGTTCTTC
.	TRBV19	TRBJ2-3	.	CASSRGADTQYF	TGTGCCAGTAGTAGGGGCGCAGATACGCAGTATTTT
TRBD2	TRBV4-1	TRBJ2-1	.	CASSQEGTSGGHYNEQFF	TGCGCCAGCAGCCAAGAAGGAACTAGCGGGGGCCATTACAATGAGCAGTTCTTC
.	TRBV5-1	TRBJ1-5	.	CASSPGSAGLDQPQHF	TGCGCCAGCAGCCCCGGGAGCGCAGGGCTTGATCAGCCCCAGCATTTT
.	TRBV20-1	TRBJ2-1	.	CSVTQGNEQFF	TGCAGTGTTACCCAGGGGAATGAGCAGTTCTTC
.	TRBV7-9	TRBJ2-7	.	CASSYRQDEQYF	TGTGCCAGCAGCTATCGACAAGACGAGCAGTACTTC
.	TRBV12-2	TRBJ2-7	.	CASRPSRDRVYEQYF	TGTGCAAGTCGCCCTTCGCGGGACAGGGTCTACGAGCAGTACTTC
TRBD1	TRBV18	TRBJ1-1	.	CASSPSGGTEAFF	TGTGCCAGCTCACCCTCAGGGGGCACTGAAGCTTTCTTT
.	TRBV6-6	TRBJ1-1	.	CASRWGGDTEAFF	TGTGCCAGCAGATGGGGGGGGGACACTGAAGCTTTCTTT
TRBD1	TRBV27	TRBJ2-1	.	CASNRQGANNEQFF	TGTGCCAGCAACCGACAGGGGGCAAACAATGAGCAGTTCTTC
.	TRBV5-1	TRBJ1-1	.	CASSLTFRGERTEAFF	TGCGCCAGCAGCTTGACATTCCGGGGGGAGAGGACTGAAGCTTTCTTT
TRBD1	TRBV5-1	TRBJ2-4	.	CASSSGQDFKNIQYF	TGCGCCAGCAGCTCCGGACAGGACTTCAAAAACATTCAGTACTTC
TRBD1	TRBV7-8	TRBJ1-2	.	CASSLEGGTGDGYTF	TGTGCCAGCAGCTTAGAGGGGGGCACAGGGGATGGCTACACCTTC
.	TRBV5-4	TRBJ2-3	.	CASSLGLAVSTDTQYF	TGTGCCAGCAGCTTGGGGCTAGCTGTTAGCACAGATACGCAGTATTTT
.	TRBV6-6	TRBJ2-7	.	CATTFPEGVTYEQYF	TGTGCCACGACTTTCCCCGAAGGTGTAACCTACGAGCAGTACTTC
.	TRBV20-1	TRBJ1-5	.	CSASSGRYSNQPQHF	TGCAGTGCTAGTTCTGGGAGATATAGCAATCAGCCCCAGCATTTT
TRBD2	TRBV3-1/TRBV3-2	TRBJ2-7	once	CASSQGTSESYEQYF	TGTGCCAGCAGCCAGGGGACTAGCGAATCCTACGAGCAGTACTTC
TRBD1	TRBV7-9	TRBJ1-2	.	CASSHTQTGGYGYTF	TGTGCCAGCAGCCACACTCAAACAGGGGGGTATGGCTACACCTTC
.	TRBV5-1	TRBJ1-2	.	CASSLVGQGYTF	TGCGCCAGCAGCTTGGTTGGGCAGGGCTACACCTTC
TRBD2	TRBV19	TRBJ2-7	.	CASSGRDQNPYGEQYF	TGTGCCAGTAGTGGGAGGGATCAGAACCCCTACGGCGAGCAGTACTTC